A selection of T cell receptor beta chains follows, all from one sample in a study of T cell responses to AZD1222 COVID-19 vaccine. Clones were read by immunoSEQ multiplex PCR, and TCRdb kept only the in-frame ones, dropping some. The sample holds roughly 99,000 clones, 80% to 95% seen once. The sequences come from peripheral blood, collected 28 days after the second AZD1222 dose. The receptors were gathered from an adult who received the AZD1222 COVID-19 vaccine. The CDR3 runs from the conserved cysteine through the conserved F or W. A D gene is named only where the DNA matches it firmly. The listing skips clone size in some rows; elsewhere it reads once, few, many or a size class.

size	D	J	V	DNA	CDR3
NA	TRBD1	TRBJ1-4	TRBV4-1	TGCGCCAGCAGCCCCCGCGGGACAGGGGCCACAACTAATGAAAAACTGTTTTTT	CASSPRGTGATTNEKLFF
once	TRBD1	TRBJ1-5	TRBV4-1	TGCGCCAGCAGCCAGCAGGGGGAAAGAGGAGCGGAGGACAATCAGCCCCAGCATTTT	CASSQQGERGAEDNQPQHF
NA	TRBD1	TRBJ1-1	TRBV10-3	TGTGCCATCAGGGGGACAGGAGAAGCTTTCTTT	CAIRGTGEAFF
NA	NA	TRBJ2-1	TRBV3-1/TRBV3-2	TGTGCCAGCAGCCAAGTTAAAAGCTTGACGCAGTTCTTC	CASSQVKSLTQFF
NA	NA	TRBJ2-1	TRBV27	TGTGCCAGCAGCACGGGGGTTGGTGAGCAGTTCTTC	CASSTGVGEQFF
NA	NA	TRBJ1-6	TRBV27	TGTGCCAGCAGTCCAGGGAAGAATTCACCCCTCCACTTT	CASSPGKNSPLHF
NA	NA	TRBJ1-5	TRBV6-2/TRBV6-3	TGTGCCAGCAGTTACTACCAGCCCAATCAGCCCCAGCATTTT	CASSYYQPNQPQHF
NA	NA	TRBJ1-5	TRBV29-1	TGCAGCGTTTCAGAGGCCTTTGACAATCAGCCCCAGCATTTT	CSVSEAFDNQPQHF
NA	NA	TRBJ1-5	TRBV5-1	TGCGCCAGCAGCTTGGGACAGAATCAGCCCCAGCATTTT	CASSLGQNQPQHF
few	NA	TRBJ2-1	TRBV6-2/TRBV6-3	TGTGCCAGCAGTCGGGGGCATGAGCAGTTCTTC	CASSRGHEQFF
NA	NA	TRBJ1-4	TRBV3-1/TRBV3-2	TGTGCCAGCAGCGAAAGCGGGTTATATAATGAAAAACTGTTTTTT	CASSESGLYNEKLFF